This T cell receptor beta chain was obtained from a study of a mutant IDH1 vaccine in newly diagnosed glioma. Germline V CDR1 and CDR2: SQVTM, ANQGSEA. With V trimmed by 3 bases and J by 3 bases, 14 bases remained unmatched. CDR3 length equals 18 residues. Time point given: baseline, week 1 (first vaccination visit). The treatment here: pre-vaccination baseline after standard-of-care therapy. There were new WHO grade 3 or 4 astrocytomas in the donors, and these were IDH1-mutant and ATRX-lost. The table came from immunoSEQ multiplex PCR; TCRdb's copy has only in-frame clones and leaves some out. The table lists around 89,000 clones, roughly 80% of them singletons.

This TCR came from a woman between 50 and 59 years old with glioma. The rearrangement links TRBV29-1 to TRBJ2-5; TRBD1 matches at 12 bases. This material consisted of PBMCs, taken from a glioma patient treated with radiotherapy, temozolomide or both. The DNA of the CDR3 is TGCAGCGTTGATGGGACAGGGGGCTCCAGGGGGAGAAAAGAGACCCAGTACTTC. This codes for CSVDGTGGSRGRKETQYF.